This T cell receptor (beta chain) was retrieved from a study of blood T cell repertoires in COVID-19 (TCRdb year 2020). Background for the entire study: Collaborator samples came from the United States, Italy and Spain and covered acute and convalescent phases of COVID-19. Nearly every sample came with metadata listing a de-identified subject ID, COVID-19 status, age in years and sex. Subjects who had been exposed to COVID-19, were actively infected with it, or had recovered from it provided the deeply sampled blood TCRbeta repertoires that made up the dataset. The repertoires were released in a freely available public database intended as a resource for research on the immune response to SARS-CoV-2. Samples were obtained from the ongoing ImmuneRACE study (first 160 participants) and from 1,254 subjects provided by 6 global collaborators. The prospective study material was composed of cDNA or gDNA derived from T cells, B-cell-depleted T cells, or PBMCs. Where available, HLA class I and class II types were taken from metadata supplied by the sample provider and were not determined by assay-based typing. Broad study findings and their caveats: Clinical and demographic metadata were provided uncurated, with the amount varying by source and participant.

Concerning this clone: Its binding antigen is unknown. No qualities accompany the bases; no much larger clone lies one base away.

CDR1 KGHDR and CDR2 SFDVKD were looked up in the germline V gene. Compared with germline, V lacks 4 bases and J lacks 5 bases; bases without a gene match: 7. The CDR3 measures 17 amino acids from cysteine to phenylalanine. Only the CDR3 part of the read is kept: 51 bases, read in frame from the first base. The immunoSEQ Assay, a bias-controlled multiplex PCR, was used to amplify TCRbeta CDR3 regions from genomic DNA. Processing in the source paper ran as follows. Within the assay, amplification of reference gene primers was used to estimate how many nucleated cells each sample contained. To quantify the absolute abundance of each unique TCRbeta CDR3 rearrangement, sequence reads were collapsed and filtered. For each sample, productive Simpson clonality was calculated by taking the square root of Simpson's diversity index across productive rearrangements. This immuneACCESS table, as held by TCRdb, lists in-frame sequences with V and J called but not all clones. Of the missing ones, under half trace to an unresolved V gene in checked studies; the others have no known cause. V and J calls and clone size come straight from that table; D and trimming were deduced from the DNA. The sample table shows about 320,000 clones, and about 85% are seen once. Jointly, the top ten make up 1.9% of the sample.

In the prospective study, participants were roughly 18 to 95 years old, resided in about two dozen geographic areas of the United States, and were enrolled through a virtual design. In the prospective study, participants were assigned to cohorts based on the clinical history participants reported in a screening survey and a study questionnaire. Exposed participants had been in contact, within 2 weeks of entering the study, with a person who had a PCR-confirmed or clinician-diagnosed case of COVID-19. Each participant in the prospective study had whole blood, serum and a nasopharyngeal or oropharyngeal swab collected by mobile phlebotomists. Additional blood draws and questionnaires over an approximately 2-month period could optionally be provided by prospective study participants. Prospective study blood samples were shipped either frozen or at room temperature before DNA extraction.

The origin of this receptor is a woman between 25 and 40 years old who had been exposed to COVID-19. The sequence is built from TRBV24-1 and TRBJ2-2; TRBD2 matches 12 bases in the middle. Sequenced material: PBMCs or T cells enriched from blood (not recorded which). The DNA is TGTGCCACCAGTGAGACTAGCGGGGGATCCATAACCGGGGAGCTGTTTTTT. This encodes CATSETSGGSITGELFF.